One sample yielded the 22 T cell receptor beta chains listed below, sequenced in a study of T cell repertoires in cytomegalovirus infection. MiXCR was run by TCRdb on the reads, yielding one entry per CDR3 protein. The sample has a few hundred thousand distinct CDR3 sequences; around a quarter are singletons. Which antigens these TCRs recognize remains unknown. The sequencing used cultured PBMCs, collected from culture after CMV antigen stimulation. Receptors were obtained from a human donor in good health (CMV status not recorded). Some clones in this sample may be carry-over from other donors' samples.

This clonotype showed up just a few times. The rearrangement links TRBV7-9 to TRBJ2-3; TRBD1 might be the D (6 bases). This CDR3 has 14 amino acids. V lost 4 bases and J lost 6, with 14 bases in between. Germline lookup yields CDR1 SEHNR and CDR2 FQNEAQ (reference sequence). The CDR3 sequence: CASSSTHQGDTQYF. The CDR3 DNA is TGTGCCAGCAGCTCGACCCACCAGGGGGATACGCAGTATTTT.

This clonotype has a handful of counts. The chain recombines TRBV3-1 with TRBJ2-2, with D possibly TRBD1 on 6 matching bases. The germline V gene encodes CDR1 LGHDT and CDR2 YNNKEL (reference sequence). The CDR3 runs 14 residues. The V end lost 5 bases, the J end lost 4 bases, and 11 bases lay between the germline ends. CDR3 protein: CASSKGEGTGELFF. DNA for the CDR3: TGTGCCAGCAGCAAGGGGGAAGGCACCGGGGAGCTGTTTTTT.

This chain connects TRBV12-3 or TRBV12-4 to TRBJ2-1; 10 bases fit TRBD2. The length of the CDR3 is 14 residues. The ends lost 6 bases at V and 10 bases at J; junction bases unmatched: 9. The CDR3 reads CASRASGRALEQFF. The CDR3 nucleotides read TGTGCCAGCAGGGCGAGCGGGAGGGCCCTAGAGCAGTTCTTC.

This clonotype was found a few times. For the CDR3, the DNA is TGTGCCAGTAGTATACAATTCGGTGGTTCAGGGTATGGCTACACCTTC. Protein product: CASSIQFGGSGYGYTF. The chain employs TRBV19 and TRBJ1-2; the D gene is possibly TRBD1 (5 bases). Trimming shortened V by 2 bases and J by 5 bases, and 18 bases separated the two germline ends. Germline CDR1 and CDR2: LNHDA and SQIVND (reference sequence). The CDR3 extends over 16 amino acids.

This clonotype showed up many times. The chain employs TRBV6-1 and TRBJ1-4; 8 bases match TRBD1. V lost 5 bases, J lost 3 bases, and 5 bases stayed unmatched. Germline CDR1 and CDR2: MNHNS and SASEGT. The CDR3 loop spans 15 amino acids. The CDR3 DNA reads TGTGCCAGCAGTCGGACAGGGAGTCCTAATGAAAAACTGTTTTTT. Its protein product is CASSRTGSPNEKLFF.

This clonotype was seen at least ten times. V usage is TRBV7-9 and J usage is TRBJ2-1, with TRBD2 matching over 7 bases. The CDR3 totals 15 residues. CDR1 and CDR2 from the germline V gene are SEHNR and FQNEAQ (reference sequence). V shed 5 bases and J 1 base; nucleotides not matched to a gene: 5. CDR3 DNA: TGTGCCAGCAGCCCCTCTAGCGGATCCTACAATGAGCAGTTCTTC. Translating it yields CASSPSSGSYNEQFF.

There are a few counts of this clonotype. This chain links TRBV7-2 with TRBJ1-6; D is undetermined. CDR1 is SGHTA, CDR2 FQGNSA, per germline. This CDR3 has 14 amino acids. V lost 4 bases and J 4 bases, leaving 8 bases between the germline ends. The DNA of the CDR3 is TGTGCCAGCAGCTCCGGTCCTTATAATTCACCCCTCCACTTT. Translation: CASSSGPYNSPLHF.

This clonotype was counted only a few times. CDR3 amino acids: CASSLGAASYEQYV. The CDR3 DNA is TGTGCCAGCAGCTTAGGTGCAGCCTCCTACGAGCAGTACGTC. The rearrangement links TRBV7-8 to TRBJ2-7; D is unresolved. V lost 1 base and J lost 0, with 7 bases in between. Germline V lookup: CDR1 SGHVS, CDR2 FQNEAQ. The CDR3 extends over 14 amino acids.

This clonotype was observed once. The genes are TRBV29-1 and TRBJ1-2; no clear D. From germline, CDR1 is SQVTM and CDR2 ANQGSEA. Trimming cost V 4 bases and J 1 base, with 10 bases left between them. This CDR3 is 13 amino acids long. Here the CDR3 DNA reads TGCAGCGTTGCGCAGTACCTTAACTATGGCTACACCTTC. Translated: CSVAQYLNYGYTF.

This clonotype came up many times. The genes are TRBV28 and TRBJ1-5; no firm D call. V shed 5 bases and J shed 1 base, with 12 bases lying between them. Germline V CDR1 and CDR2: MDHEN, SYDVKM. This CDR3 is 15 amino acids long. CDR3 sequence: CASSGSPRSNQPQHF. The CDR3 bases are TGTGCCAGCAGTGGGTCCCCCAGAAGCAATCAGCCCCAGCATTTT.

This clonotype was recorded a few times. The rearrangement joins TRBV5-1 to TRBJ1-4, with 9 bases lining up with TRBD1. This CDR3 contains 15 residues. V lost 5 bases, J lost 3 bases, and 5 bases stayed unmatched. CDR1 and CDR2 (germline): SGHRS, YFSETQ. The CDR3 spells CASSDRGMSNEKLFF. The CDR3 nucleotides are TGCGCCAGCAGTGACAGGGGGATGTCTAATGAAAAACTGTTTTTT.

The V gene is TRBV6-1, the J gene TRBJ2-7; 7 bases are shared with TRBD2. J gave up 4 bases and V 4 bases, and 4 bases lay outside the gene matches. The CDR3 is made up of 13 amino acids. CDR1 is MNHNS and CDR2 is SASEGT in the germline V gene. The CDR3 nucleotides read TGTGCCAGCAGTGTTGCTAGCGGATACGAGCAGTACTTC. Protein product: CASSVASGYEQYF.

The gene calls are TRBV4-2 and TRBJ2-1; the match to TRBD1 covers 9 bases. The CDR3 spans 15 residues. Germline trimming cut 1 base from V and 6 bases from J; bases unmatched to any gene: 4. CDR1 is LGHNA and CDR2 is YNFKEQ in the germline V gene. The CDR3 DNA reads as TGTGCCAGCAGCCAAGCCGGGACAGGGATCAATGAGCAGTTCTTC. This codes for CASSQAGTGINEQFF.

This rearrangement joins TRBV6-2 or TRBV6-3 to TRBJ1-2; D ambiguous. Germline CDR1 MNHEY, CDR2 SVGEGT. The ends were cut back, 2 bases at V and 2 bases at J, with 9 bases in the middle. The CDR3 consists of 14 residues. The chain's CDR3 is CASSYDTLNYGYTF. The DNA of the CDR3 is TGTGCCAGCAGTTACGATACGTTAAACTATGGCTACACCTTC.

The chain links TRBV6-5 to TRBJ2-7; 7 bases agree with TRBD1. The ends lost 4 bases at V and 7 bases at J; junction bases unmatched: 10. Germline V gives CDR1 MNHEY, CDR2 SVGAGI. The CDR3 extends over 14 amino acids. CDR3 loop: CASSFTRDSQEQYF. CDR3 in DNA: TGTGCCAGCAGTTTCACCCGGGACAGCCAAGAGCAGTACTTC.

V gene TRBV6-2 or TRBV6-3 combines with J gene TRBJ2-7; tentatively, D is TRBD1 or TRBD2 (5 bases each). Trimming removed 2 bases from V and 4 bases from J, with 15 bases in between. CDR1 is MNHEY, CDR2 SVGEGT, per germline. There are 15 residues in the CDR3. The CDR3 protein is CASSYPGAGRYEQYV. CDR3 sequence (DNA): TGTGCCAGCAGTTACCCCGGGGCGGGCCGGTACGAGCAGTACGTC.

There are a few counts of this clonotype. The V call is TRBV20-1, the J call TRBJ2-2, with 9 nucleotides matching TRBD2. This CDR3 region has 15 residues. V was clipped by 6 bases and J by 4 bases; unmatched bases: 9. CDR1 is DFQATT and CDR2 is SNEGSKA in the germline V gene (reference sequence). The CDR3, as DNA: TGCAGTGCCCAGACTAGCGGAGGGGGCACCGGGGAGCTGTTTTTT. It codes for CSAQTSGGGTGELFF.

This clonotype has more than one count but fewer than ten. The V and J genes are TRBV7-2 and TRBJ2-3; no firm D call. There are 13 residues in the CDR3. V lost 4 bases to trimming and J lost 6 bases, with 11 bases between them. In germline, CDR1 is SGHTA, CDR2 FQGNSA. The CDR3 bases are TGTGCCAGCAGCTCTGTACCCTCCGATACGCAGTATTTT. Its translation: CASSSVPSDTQYF.

DNA for the CDR3: TGCGCCAGCAGCCACCTTCGGGGTGGGGGCCTCGGGGAGCTGTTTTTT. Translated, it gives CASSHLRGGGLGELFF. The chain has TRBV4-3 and TRBJ2-2, with D possibly TRBD1 on 6 matching bases. Trimming left V 3 bases short and J 7 bases short, with 18 bases between. The CDR3 length is 16 residues. Germline values: CDR1 LGHNA, CDR2 YSLEER.

V is TRBV7-2 and J is TRBJ1-2; 7 bases agree with TRBD1. The germline V gene encodes CDR1 SGHTA and CDR2 FQGNSA. The V and J ends lost 5 bases and 1 base, in that order; junction bases with no gene match: 4. The CDR3 spans 14 residues. CDR3 sequence (DNA): TGTGCCAGCAGCCTCGGGACAGATAACTATGGCTACACCTTC. Translated: CASSLGTDNYGYTF.

The CDR3 DNA sequence: TGTGCCAGCTCTCGGACAGAGAATCAGCCCCAGCATTTT. Encoded protein: CASSRTENQPQHF. This chain links TRBV18 with TRBJ1-5; maybe TRBD1 (6 bases). This CDR3 region has 13 residues. V lost 6 bases, J lost 4 bases, and 10 bases lay in between. Germline lookup yields CDR1 KGHSH and CDR2 LQKENI.

The genes are TRBV9 and TRBJ1-1, with D perhaps matching TRBD1 (6 bases). V lost 5 bases to trimming and J lost 1 base, with 15 bases between them. CDR3 length equals 15 residues. CDR1 and CDR2 (germline): SGDLS, YYNGEE. The CDR3: CASRKTRGSNTEAFF. The CDR3 region has the DNA TGTGCCAGCAGAAAAACCAGGGGATCGAACACTGAAGCTTTCTTT.